Each of the 3 T cell receptor beta chains below was sequenced from the same sample in a study of T cell repertoires in cytomegalovirus infection. TCRdb reprocessed the reads with MiXCR, giving one entry per CDR3 protein. In the table there are 680,000 or so distinct CDR3 sequences, about 30% of which are singletons. The antigens for these receptors are not known. The sample was cultured PBMCs, taken from culture after CMV antigen stimulation. These receptors all stem from a human donor in good health (CMV status not recorded). Some clones in this sample may be carry-over from other donors' samples.

In DNA, the CDR3 is TGCAGTGCTTTAGATACCGGGACGGGGAGCACAGATACGCAGTATTTT. Its protein is CSALDTGTGSTDTQYF. The V gene is TRBV20-1, the J gene TRBJ2-3; D is perhaps TRBD1 or TRBD2 (5 bases each). CDR3 length: 16 residues. CDR1 is DFQATT and CDR2 is SNEGSKA in the germline V gene (reference sequence). V was shortened by 5 bases and J by 0 bases, with 18 bases between the two germline ends.

The count of this clonotype is one. The chain recombines TRBV10-3 with TRBJ2-1; 12 bases fit TRBD2. Germline CDR1 ENHRY, CDR2 SYGVKD. The CDR3 totals 15 residues. After removal of 8 bases from V and 6 bases from J, the junction contained 8 bases not matched to a gene. The chain's CDR3 is CAIADPSGGANEQFF. The CDR3 bases are TGTGCCATCGCGGACCCTAGCGGGGGGGCCAATGAGCAGTTCTTC.

V usage is TRBV6-5 and J usage is TRBJ2-1; 14 positions agree with TRBD2. This CDR3 comprises 21 residues. CDR1 and CDR2 (germline): MNHEY, SVGAGI. Trimming took 0 bases from V and 11 from J; bases not matched to a gene: 21. CDR3 coding DNA: TGTGCCAGCAGTTACTCGATTGCGGGACTAGCGGGAGCGGGGATTCTCGACCAGCAGTTCTTC. The encoded protein is CASSYSIAGLAGAGILDQQFF.